This T cell receptor (beta chain) was captured in a study of beta chain features in type 1 diabetes. Of note for this clone: Its antigen is unknown.

This CDR3 has 16 residues. V was clipped by 0 bases and J by 2 bases, with 14 bases between them. Germline V gene lookup returns CDR1 SGHRS and CDR2 YFSETQ. The sequenced template was cDNA made from the entire isolated RNA. The data were produced by immunoSEQ multiplex PCR, yet TCRdb's version contains in-frame clones alone and is incomplete. In the table there are under 150,000 clones, about 50% of which are singletons. Regarding the study as a whole: A greater similarity of naive, central memory and Treg TCRB repertoires was seen among patients than among healthy donors.

Input material: Tregs from blood. The receptor was isolated from a man younger than 35 in good health. The J gene is TRBJ2-5, the V gene TRBV5-1; D is possibly TRBD2 (6 bases). The CDR3 spells CASSLAGGRSQETQYF. CDR3 sequence (DNA): TGCGCCAGCAGCTTGGCCGGGGGAAGAAGTCAAGAGACCCAGTACTTC.